These 20 T cell receptor beta chains were sequenced from one sample in a study of blood T cell repertoires in COVID-19. Assay: immunoSEQ multiplex PCR; the TCRdb copy retains only in-frame clones and omits some. This sample has roughly 60,000 clones, with roughly nine tenths found just once. Material: peripheral blood. The receptors here all came from a human donor with acute or convalescent COVID-19. The donor label of this sample is uncertain.

The CDR3 here is CASSLGQGTEQFF. Written as DNA, the CDR3 is TGTGCCAGCAGCCTAGGACAGGGCACTGAGCAGTTCTTC. V is TRBV11-2 and J is TRBJ2-1; 8 bases align to TRBD1. Germline assignment: CDR1 SGHAT and CDR2 FQNNGV. Unmatched junction bases numbered 6, after V lost 5 bases and J lost 9 bases. The CDR3 consists of 13 residues.

The chain recombines TRBV30 with TRBJ2-3; TRBD1 matches 7 bases. After removal of 1 base from V and 3 bases from J, the junction contained 4 bases not matched to a gene. CDR1 is GTSNPN and CDR2 is SVGIG in the germline V gene (reference sequence). CDR3 length equals 14 residues. The CDR3: CAWSGQGRTDTQYF. The CDR3 DNA is TGTGCCTGGAGTGGACAGGGTCGGACAGATACGCAGTATTTT.

The rearrangement joins TRBV5-4 to TRBJ1-2, with 8 bases that match TRBD1. Germline CDR1 and CDR2: SGHNT and YYREEE (reference sequence). The J segment lost 4 bases and the V segment lost 3 bases, leaving 11 bases of the junction unmatched. The CDR3 totals 16 residues. The CDR3 bases are TGTGCCAGCAGCTACACTACAGGGGGGGATTCCTATGGCTACACCTTC. Amino acids: CASSYTTGGDSYGYTF.

V usage is TRBV7-7 and J usage is TRBJ2-3; 11 bases align to TRBD2. V was pared by 6 bases and J by 2 bases, with 13 bases of the junction left unmatched. The CDR3 is made up of 18 amino acids. Germline V gene lookup returns CDR1 SSHAT and CDR2 FNYEAQ (reference sequence). CDR3 amino acids: CASRLVHTSGGFTDTQYF. CDR3 nucleotides: TGTGCCAGCAGGCTTGTCCATACTAGCGGGGGTTTCACAGATACGCAGTATTTT.

The V gene is TRBV28, the J gene TRBJ2-1; 11 positions match TRBD1. Trimming cost V 8 bases and J 2 bases; bases outside gene matches: 11. This CDR3 has 17 residues. Germline V gives CDR1 MDHEN, CDR2 SYDVKM. CDR3 DNA sequence: TGTGCCAGCGGGTCGGTAAGGACAGGGGGCCCCTACAATGAGCAGTTCTTC. Protein sequence: CASGSVRTGGPYNEQFF.

This sequence joins TRBV12-3 or TRBV12-4 and TRBJ2-1; TRBD1 matches at 10 bases. V lost 5 bases to trimming and J lost 7 bases; unmatched junction nucleotides: 2. The CDR3 is made up of 13 amino acids. CDR3 amino acids: CASSTGQGNEQFF. DNA of the CDR3: TGTGCCAGCAGTACGGGACAGGGGAATGAGCAGTTCTTC.

The chain links TRBV13 to TRBJ1-1, with D hard to call. There are 16 residues in the CDR3. Germline CDR1 is PRHDT and CDR2 is FYEKMQ (reference sequence). V gave up 3 bases and J gave up 4 bases, with 18 bases separating them. This chain's CDR3 is CASSLAPPEGSTEAFF. DNA of the CDR3: TGTGCCAGCAGCTTGGCCCCACCGGAGGGTAGCACTGAAGCTTTCTTT.

This rearrangement joins TRBV27 to TRBJ1-5; D is uncertain. Deletions cut 2 bases from V and 2 bases from J, with 10 bases between. Germline CDR1 reads MNHEY; CDR2 reads SMNVEV (reference sequence). The CDR3 contains 15 residues. CDR3 in amino acids: CASSLVGRRNQPQHF. In DNA form, the CDR3 reads TGTGCCAGCAGTTTAGTCGGGAGACGCAATCAGCCCCAGCATTTT.

This chain links TRBV3-1 (or the pseudogene TRBV3-2) with TRBJ2-2; 10 nucleotides line up with TRBD1. V was clipped by 0 bases and J by 5 bases; unmatched bases: 9. The CDR3 length is 18 residues. Germline V CDR1 and CDR2: LGHDT, YNNKEL (reference sequence). The CDR3 region is CASSQDEPSDRGTGELFF. The CDR3 DNA is TGTGCCAGCAGCCAAGACGAACCCTCGGACAGGGGGACCGGGGAGCTGTTTTTT.

In its sample, this clone was seen a few times. CDR3 loop: CALGQNNEQFF. CDR3 nucleotides: TGTGCCTTGGGACAGAACAATGAGCAGTTCTTC. The chain has TRBV30 and TRBJ2-1; 7 nucleotides align to TRBD1. Germline values: CDR1 GTSNPN, CDR2 SVGIG (reference sequence). The V segment lost 7 bases and the J segment 5 bases; nucleotides outside the gene matches: 2. This CDR3 is built from 11 residues.

The chain joins TRBV11-3 to TRBJ2-2; maybe TRBD2 (6 bases). CDR1 is SGHNT and CDR2 is YENEEA in the germline V gene. V lost 0 bases, J lost 3 bases, and 14 bases lay in between. The CDR3 extends over 17 amino acids. CDR3 nucleotide sequence: TGTGCCAGCAGCTTAGATATTGCGGGGAGTTACACCGGGGAGCTGTTTTTT. This sequence encodes CASSLDIAGSYTGELFF.

This clone was seen once. This sequence joins TRBV7-8 and TRBJ1-6; TRBD1 might be the D (6 bases). V shed 5 bases and J shed 7 bases, with 15 bases lying between them. Germline V gene data show CDR1 as SGHVS and CDR2 as FQNEAQ. There are 15 residues in the CDR3. CDR3 amino acids: CASSHRTENNSPLHF. The CDR3 nucleotides are TGTGCCAGCAGCCACAGGACAGAGAACAATTCACCCCTCCACTTT. The full variable domain, in which reference TRBV7-8 and TRBJ1-6 provide the parts outside the CDR3, is GAGVSQSPRYKVAKRGQDVALRCDPISGHVSLFWYQQALGQGPEFLTYFQNEAQLDKSGLPSDRFFAERPEGSVSTLKIQRTQQEDSAVYLCASSHRTENNSPLHFGNGTRLTVT.

DNA for the CDR3: TGTGCCAGCAGTGAGGTCACAGGACGCAACTATGGCTACACCTTC. The encoded protein is CASSEVTGRNYGYTF. The chain links TRBV2 to TRBJ1-2; TRBD1 might be the D (5 bases). V lost 3 bases, J lost 2 bases, and 13 bases lay in between. This CDR3 has 15 amino acids. Germline lookup yields CDR1 SNHLY and CDR2 FYNNEI.

The rearrangement joins TRBV7-2 to TRBJ2-4; 11 positions agree with TRBD1. The CDR3 spans 18 residues. V dropped 1 base and J dropped 0; count of bases not matched to a gene: 5. Germline V gene sequence: CDR1 SGHTA, CDR2 FQGNSA. The CDR3 protein is CASSLVPGTGGAKNIQYF. Here the CDR3 DNA reads TGTGCCAGCAGCTTAGTCCCGGGGACAGGGGGAGCCAAAAACATTCAGTACTTC.

CDR3 sequence reads: CASSLGPGELFF. The CDR3 DNA follows: TGTGCCAGCAGCCTTGGCCCCGGGGAGCTGTTTTTT. The chain carries TRBV7-9 and TRBJ2-2; D is unresolved. The CDR3 totals 12 residues. Trimming removed 5 bases at V and 6 bases at J, with 7 bases between. CDR1 SEHNR and CDR2 FQNEAQ come from the germline V gene (reference sequence).

The chain couples TRBV7-2 to TRBJ2-1, with TRBD2 matching 10 bases. With V trimmed by 3 bases and J by 4 bases, 6 bases remained unmatched. Germline values: CDR1 SGHTA, CDR2 FQGNSA. CDR3 length: 16 residues. The CDR3, as DNA: TGTGCCAGCAGCTTTCAGCGGGGGGGCGTATACAATGAGCAGTTCTTC. It translates to CASSFQRGGVYNEQFF.

V is TRBV14 and J is TRBJ2-7; D is unresolved. The CDR3 covers 13 residues. Deletions cut 1 base from V and 4 bases from J, with 8 bases between. Germline CDR1 reads SGHDN; CDR2 reads FVKESK. CDR3 DNA sequence: TGTGCCAGCAGCCAAGGTTCCCCTTACGAGCAGTACGTC. Translation gives CASSQGSPYEQYV.

The CDR3 here is CSASGPGTVKGRGTEAFF. CDR3 coding DNA: TGCAGTGCTAGTGGCCCCGGGACAGTCAAAGGAAGGGGCACTGAAGCTTTCTTT. The rearrangement links TRBV20-1 to TRBJ1-1; 7 bases agree with TRBD1. V dropped 3 bases and J dropped 4; count of bases not matched to a gene: 20. This CDR3 has 18 amino acids. Germline values: CDR1 DFQATT, CDR2 SNEGSKA (reference sequence).

The chain links TRBV9 to TRBJ2-2, with TRBD1 identical over 7 bases. The germline gives CDR1 SGDLS, CDR2 YYNGEE. The V gene end was trimmed by 4 bases and the J gene end by 1 base; junction bases not matched to a gene: 4. The CDR3 length is 15 residues. The CDR3 DNA sequence: TGTGCCAGCAGCCCTCGGACAGGGAACACCGGGGAGCTGTTTTTT. It encodes CASSPRTGNTGELFF.

The chain carries TRBV2 and TRBJ1-1; D call uncertain. V gave up 10 bases and J gave up 1 base, with 13 bases separating them. Germline CDR1 is SNHLY and CDR2 is FYNNEI. This CDR3 is built from 13 residues. CDR3 nucleotides: TGTGCCAACGAGGGAGCCCCGAACACTGAAGCTTTCTTT. Translating gives CANEGAPNTEAFF.